The entry below describes one T cell receptor beta chain. The data originate from a study of blood T cell repertoires in COVID-19. Study in general: COVID-19 samples collected from the United States, Italy and Spain covered acute and convalescent phases.

Clones were read by immunoSEQ multiplex PCR, and TCRdb kept only the in-frame ones, dropping some. The repertoire includes around 41,000 clones, about 88% of them detected once, and 4.8% sits in the top ten. This CDR3 contains 14 residues. V was clipped by 2 bases and J by 7 bases, with 9 bases between them. CDR1 is MNHEY and CDR2 is SMNVEV in the germline V gene (reference sequence). Sequenced material: peripheral blood. The V call is TRBV27, the J call TRBJ1-6; D perhaps matches TRBD1 (6 bases). This TCR derives from a human donor in a cohort sampled during active COVID-19. CDR3 coding DNA: TGTGCCAGCAGTTTACAGGGGCACAATTCACCCCTCCACTTT. Protein product: CASSLQGHNSPLHF.